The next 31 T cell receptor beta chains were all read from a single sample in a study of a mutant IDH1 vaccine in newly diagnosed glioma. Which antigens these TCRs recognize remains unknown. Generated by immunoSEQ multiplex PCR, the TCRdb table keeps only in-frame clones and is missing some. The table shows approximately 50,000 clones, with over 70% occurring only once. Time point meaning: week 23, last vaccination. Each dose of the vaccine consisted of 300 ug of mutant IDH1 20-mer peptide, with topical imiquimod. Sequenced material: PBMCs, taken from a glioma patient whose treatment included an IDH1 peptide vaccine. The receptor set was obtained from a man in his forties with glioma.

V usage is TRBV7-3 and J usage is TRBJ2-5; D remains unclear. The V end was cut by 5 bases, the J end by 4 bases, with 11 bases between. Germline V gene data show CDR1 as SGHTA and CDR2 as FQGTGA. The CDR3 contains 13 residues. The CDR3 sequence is CASSLGYRETQYF. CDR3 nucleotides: TGTGCCAGCAGCCTGGGATATAGAGAGACCCAGTACTTC.

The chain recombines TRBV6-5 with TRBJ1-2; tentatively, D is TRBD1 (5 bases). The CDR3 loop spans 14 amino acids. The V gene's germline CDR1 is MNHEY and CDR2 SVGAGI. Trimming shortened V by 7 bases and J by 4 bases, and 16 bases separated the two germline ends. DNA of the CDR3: TGTGCCAGCACCGCCGCAGGGTTTGGCTATGGCTACACCTTC. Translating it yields CASTAAGFGYGYTF.

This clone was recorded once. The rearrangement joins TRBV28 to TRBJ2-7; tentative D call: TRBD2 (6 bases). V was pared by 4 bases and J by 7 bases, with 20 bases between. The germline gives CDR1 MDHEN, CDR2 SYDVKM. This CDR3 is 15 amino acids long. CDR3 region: CASSSAGGATREQYF. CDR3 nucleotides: TGTGCCAGCAGTTCCGCCGGAGGGGCAACGAGGGAGCAGTACTTC.

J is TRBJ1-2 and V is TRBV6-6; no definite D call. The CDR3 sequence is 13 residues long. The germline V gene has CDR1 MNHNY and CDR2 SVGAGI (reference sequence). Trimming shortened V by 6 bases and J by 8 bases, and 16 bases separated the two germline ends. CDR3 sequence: CASSPAPVFGYTF. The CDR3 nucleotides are TGTGCCAGCAGCCCCGCGCCGGTATTCGGCTACACCTTC.

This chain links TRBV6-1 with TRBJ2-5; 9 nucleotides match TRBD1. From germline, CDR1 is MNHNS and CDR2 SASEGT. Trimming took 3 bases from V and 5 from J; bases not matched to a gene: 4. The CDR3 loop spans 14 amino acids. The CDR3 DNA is TGTGCCAGCAGTGAGGGACAGGGTGTTGAGACCCAGTACTTC. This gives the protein CASSEGQGVETQYF.

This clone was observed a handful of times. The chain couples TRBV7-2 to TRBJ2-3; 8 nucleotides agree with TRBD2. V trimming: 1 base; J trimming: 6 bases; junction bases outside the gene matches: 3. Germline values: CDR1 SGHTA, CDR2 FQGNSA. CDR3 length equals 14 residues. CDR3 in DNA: TGTGCCAGCAGCTTAGGCGGGGGGCCGGATACGCAGTATTTT. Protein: CASSLGGGPDTQYF.

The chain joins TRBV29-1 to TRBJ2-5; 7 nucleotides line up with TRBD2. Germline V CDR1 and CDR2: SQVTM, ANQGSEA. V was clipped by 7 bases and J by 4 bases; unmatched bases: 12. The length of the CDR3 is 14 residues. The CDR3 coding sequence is TGCAGCGCCTTTTCCTACTGGGGGGGAGAGACCCAGTACTTC. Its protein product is CSAFSYWGGETQYF.

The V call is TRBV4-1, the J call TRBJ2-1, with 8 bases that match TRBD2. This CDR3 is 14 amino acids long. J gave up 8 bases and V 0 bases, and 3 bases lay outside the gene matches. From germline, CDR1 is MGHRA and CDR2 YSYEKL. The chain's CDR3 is CASSQDWREDEQFF. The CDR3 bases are TGCGCCAGCAGCCAAGATTGGCGGGAGGATGAGCAGTTCTTC.

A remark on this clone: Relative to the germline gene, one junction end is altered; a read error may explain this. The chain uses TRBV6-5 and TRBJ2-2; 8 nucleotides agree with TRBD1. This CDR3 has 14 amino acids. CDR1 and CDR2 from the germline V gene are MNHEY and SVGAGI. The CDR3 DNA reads TGTGCTAGCACGGTCGGACAGGGTACCGGGGAGCTGTTTTTT. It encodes CASTVGQGTGELFF.

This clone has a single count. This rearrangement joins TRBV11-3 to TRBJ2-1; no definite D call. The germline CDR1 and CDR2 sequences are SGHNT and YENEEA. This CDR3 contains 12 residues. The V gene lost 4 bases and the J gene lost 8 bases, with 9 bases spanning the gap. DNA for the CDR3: TGTGCCAGCAGCTCATACGACCATGAGCAGTTCTTC. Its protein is CASSSYDHEQFF.

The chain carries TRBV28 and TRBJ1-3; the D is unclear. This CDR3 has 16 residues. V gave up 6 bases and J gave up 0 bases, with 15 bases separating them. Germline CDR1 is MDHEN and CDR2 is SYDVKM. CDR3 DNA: TGTGCCAGCAGCCCCCCAAGGCGGGGCTCTGGAAACACCATATATTTT. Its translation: CASSPPRRGSGNTIYF.

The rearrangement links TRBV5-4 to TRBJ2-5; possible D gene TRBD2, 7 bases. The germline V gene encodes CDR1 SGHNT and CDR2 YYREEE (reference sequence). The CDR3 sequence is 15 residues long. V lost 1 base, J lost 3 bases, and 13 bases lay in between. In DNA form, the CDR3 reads TGTGCCAGCAGCTTGCGGGGGGCGCGAGAAGAGACCCAGTACTTC. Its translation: CASSLRGAREETQYF.

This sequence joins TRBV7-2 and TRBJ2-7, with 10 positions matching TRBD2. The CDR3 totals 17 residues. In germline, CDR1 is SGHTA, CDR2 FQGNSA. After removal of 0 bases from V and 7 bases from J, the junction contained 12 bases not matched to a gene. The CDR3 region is CASSLAWGAGGVREQYF. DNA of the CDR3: TGTGCCAGCAGCTTAGCGTGGGGAGCGGGAGGGGTCCGGGAGCAGTACTTC.

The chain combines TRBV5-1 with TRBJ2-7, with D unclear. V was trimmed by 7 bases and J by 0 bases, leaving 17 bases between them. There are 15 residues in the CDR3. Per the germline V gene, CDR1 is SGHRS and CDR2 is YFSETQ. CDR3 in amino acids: CASPPKRTSSYEQYF. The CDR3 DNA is TGCGCCAGCCCCCCGAAGCGCACGAGCTCCTACGAGCAGTACTTC.

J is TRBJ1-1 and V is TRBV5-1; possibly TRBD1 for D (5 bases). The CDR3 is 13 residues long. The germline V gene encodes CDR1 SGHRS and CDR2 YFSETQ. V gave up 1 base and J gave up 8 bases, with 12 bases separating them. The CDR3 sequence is CASSLSGQEEAFF. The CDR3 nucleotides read TGCGCCAGCAGCTTGTCAGGGCAAGAGGAAGCTTTCTTT.

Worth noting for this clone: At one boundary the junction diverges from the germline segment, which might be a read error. This CDR3 is CASSVVAGGPGGELFF. CDR3 coding DNA: TGTGCCAGCAGTGTAGTAGCGGGAGGGCCTGGCGGGGAGCTGTTTTTT. V and J are TRBV9 and TRBJ2-2, with 11 bases fitting TRBD2. Germline V gives CDR1 SGDLS, CDR2 YYNGEE. The CDR3 consists of 16 residues.

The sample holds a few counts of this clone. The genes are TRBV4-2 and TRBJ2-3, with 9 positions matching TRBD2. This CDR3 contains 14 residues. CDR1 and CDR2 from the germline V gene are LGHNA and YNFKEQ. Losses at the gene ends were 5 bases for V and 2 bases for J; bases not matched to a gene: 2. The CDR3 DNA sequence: TGTGCCAGCAGCGGACTAGCGATCACAGATACGCAGTATTTT. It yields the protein CASSGLAITDTQYF.

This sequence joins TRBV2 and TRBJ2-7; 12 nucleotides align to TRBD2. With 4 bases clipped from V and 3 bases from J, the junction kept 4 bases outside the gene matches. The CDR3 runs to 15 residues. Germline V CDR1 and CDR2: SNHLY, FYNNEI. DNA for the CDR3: TGTGCCAGCAGTGGACTAGCGGGAGCTGACTACGAGCAGTACTTC. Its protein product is CASSGLAGADYEQYF.

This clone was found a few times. The CDR3: CASSVGRVKTGELFF. The CDR3 DNA reads as TGTGCCAGCAGCGTAGGCAGGGTCAAAACCGGGGAGCTGTTTTTT. V and J are TRBV9 and TRBJ2-2; possible D gene TRBD1, 5 bases. Between the trimmed V and J ends, which lost 0 bases and 5 bases, there was a span of 11 bases. Germline-derived CDR1 and CDR2 are SGDLS and YYNGEE. This CDR3 region has 15 residues.

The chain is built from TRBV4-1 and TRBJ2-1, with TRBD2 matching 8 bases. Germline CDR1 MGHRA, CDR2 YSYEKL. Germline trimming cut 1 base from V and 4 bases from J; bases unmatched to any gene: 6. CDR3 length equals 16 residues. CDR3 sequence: CASSQGSGRTYNEQFF. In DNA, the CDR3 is TGCGCCAGCAGCCAAGGAAGCGGGAGAACTTACAATGAGCAGTTCTTC.

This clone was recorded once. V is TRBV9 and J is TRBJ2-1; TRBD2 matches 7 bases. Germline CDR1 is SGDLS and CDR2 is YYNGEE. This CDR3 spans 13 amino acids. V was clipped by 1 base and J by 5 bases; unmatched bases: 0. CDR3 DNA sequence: TGTGCCAGCAGCGTACTAGCGGACAATGAGCAGTTCTTC. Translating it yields CASSVLADNEQFF. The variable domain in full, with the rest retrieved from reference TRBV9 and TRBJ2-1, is DSGVTQTPKHLITATGQRVTLRCSPRSGDLSVYWYQQSLDQGLQFLIQYYNGEERAKGNILERFSAQQFPDLHSELNLSSLELGDSALYFCASSVLADNEQFFGPGTRLTVL.

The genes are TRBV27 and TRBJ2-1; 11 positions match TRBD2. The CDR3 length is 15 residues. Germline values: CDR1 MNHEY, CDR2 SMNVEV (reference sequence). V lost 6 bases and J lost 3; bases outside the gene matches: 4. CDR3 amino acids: CASRLGLAVYNEQFF. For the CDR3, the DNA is TGTGCCAGCAGGTTGGGACTAGCGGTCTACAATGAGCAGTTCTTC.

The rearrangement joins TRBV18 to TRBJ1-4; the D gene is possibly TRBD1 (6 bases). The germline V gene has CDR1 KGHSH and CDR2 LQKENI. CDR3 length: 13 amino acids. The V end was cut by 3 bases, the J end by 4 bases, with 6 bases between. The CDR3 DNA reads TGTGCCAGCTCACCGGACAGTAATGAAAAACTGTTTTTT. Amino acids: CASSPDSNEKLFF. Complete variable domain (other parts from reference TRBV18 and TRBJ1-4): NAGVMQNPRHLVRRRGQEARLRCSPMKGHSHVYWYRQLPEEGLKFMVYLQKENIIDESGMPKERFSAEFPKEGPSILRIQQVVRGDSAAYFCASSPDSNEKLFFGSGTQLSVL.

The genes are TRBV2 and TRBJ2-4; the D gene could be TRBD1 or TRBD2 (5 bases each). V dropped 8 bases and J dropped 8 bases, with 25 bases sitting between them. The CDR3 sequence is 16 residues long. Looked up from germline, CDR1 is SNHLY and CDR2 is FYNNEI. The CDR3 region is CASRTHRGRDRDIQYF. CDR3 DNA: TGTGCCAGCCGCACCCACCGGGGCAGGGACCGGGACATTCAGTACTTC.

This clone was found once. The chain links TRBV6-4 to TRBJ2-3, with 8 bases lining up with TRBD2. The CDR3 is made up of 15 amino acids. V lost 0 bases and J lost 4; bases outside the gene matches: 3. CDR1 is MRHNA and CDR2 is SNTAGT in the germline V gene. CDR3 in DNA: TGTGCCAGCAGTGACTCGGTAGCGGGACCAGATACGCAGTATTTT. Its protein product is CASSDSVAGPDTQYF.

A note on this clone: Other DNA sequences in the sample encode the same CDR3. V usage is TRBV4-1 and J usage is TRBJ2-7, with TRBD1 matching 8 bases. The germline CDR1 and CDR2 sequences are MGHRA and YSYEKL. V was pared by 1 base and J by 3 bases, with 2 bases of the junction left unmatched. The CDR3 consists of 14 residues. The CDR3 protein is CASSQVGQGYEQYF. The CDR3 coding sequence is TGCGCCAGCAGCCAAGTAGGACAGGGCTACGAGCAGTACTTC.

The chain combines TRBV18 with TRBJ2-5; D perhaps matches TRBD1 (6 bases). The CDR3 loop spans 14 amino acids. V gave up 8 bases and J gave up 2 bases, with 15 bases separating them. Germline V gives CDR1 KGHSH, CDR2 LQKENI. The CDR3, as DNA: TGTGCCAGCATGGGGGCGACGAGGCAAGAGACCCAGTACTTC. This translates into CASMGATRQETQYF.

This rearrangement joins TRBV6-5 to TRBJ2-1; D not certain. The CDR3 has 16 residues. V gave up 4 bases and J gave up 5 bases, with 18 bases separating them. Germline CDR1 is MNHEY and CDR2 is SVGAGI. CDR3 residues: CASSSGSHLGNNEQFF. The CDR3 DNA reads TGTGCCAGCAGTTCCGGGTCACATTTGGGTAACAATGAGCAGTTCTTC.

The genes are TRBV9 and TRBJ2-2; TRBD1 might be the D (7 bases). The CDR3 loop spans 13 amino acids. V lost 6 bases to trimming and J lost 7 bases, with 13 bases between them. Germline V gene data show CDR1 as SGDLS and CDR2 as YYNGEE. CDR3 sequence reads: CASTGQGGGELFF. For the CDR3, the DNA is TGTGCCAGCACTGGTCAGGGGGGCGGGGAGCTGTTTTTT.

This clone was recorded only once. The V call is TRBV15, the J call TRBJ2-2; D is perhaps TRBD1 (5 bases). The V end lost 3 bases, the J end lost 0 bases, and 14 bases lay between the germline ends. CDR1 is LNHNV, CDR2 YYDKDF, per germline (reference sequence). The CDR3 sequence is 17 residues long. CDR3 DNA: TGTGCCACCAGCAGTCCCGTAGGGGCCTCGAACACCGGGGAGCTGTTTTTT. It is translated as CATSSPVGASNTGELFF.

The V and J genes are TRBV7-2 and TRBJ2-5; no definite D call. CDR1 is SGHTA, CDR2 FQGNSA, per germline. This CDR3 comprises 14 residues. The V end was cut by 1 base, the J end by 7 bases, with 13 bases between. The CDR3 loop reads CASSLGPVKSTQYF. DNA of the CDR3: TGTGCCAGCAGCTTAGGTCCTGTCAAGTCGACCCAGTACTTC.